The 19 T cell receptor beta chains in this list originate from one sample, sequenced in a study of blood T cell repertoires in COVID-19. Assay used: immunoSEQ multiplex PCR; TCRdb lists only in-frame clones, some missing. The table lists around 100,000 clones, 92% of them singletons. Sequencing used peripheral blood. Receptor source: a man aged 45 to 65 with active COVID-19.

This sequence joins TRBV4-1 and TRBJ1-6; D not resolved. V shed 0 bases and J shed 0 bases, with 9 bases lying between them. The CDR3 length is 17 residues. Per the germline V gene, CDR1 is MGHRA and CDR2 is YSYEKL. The CDR3 sequence: CASSQDMRISYNSPLHF. The CDR3 region has the DNA TGCGCCAGCAGCCAAGATATGCGGATCTCCTATAATTCACCCCTCCACTTT.

J is TRBJ1-1 and V is TRBV30; 10 nucleotides line up with TRBD1. The CDR3 covers 13 residues. Per germline, CDR1 GTSNPN and CDR2 SVGIG (reference sequence). Trimming took 3 bases from V and 5 from J; bases not matched to a gene: 3. CDR3 coding DNA: TGTGCCTGGAGGGGGGACAGGGGTACTGAAGCTTTCTTT. Protein: CAWRGDRGTEAFF.

J is TRBJ2-5 and V is TRBV7-2, with a possible D match to TRBD2 (6 bases). Trimming took 4 bases from V and 5 from J, leaving 11 bases between them. Germline-derived CDR1 and CDR2 are SGHTA and FQGNSA. The CDR3 is 13 residues long. The CDR3 coding sequence is TGTGCCAGCAGCTCGAGCGGGTTGGAGACCCAGTACTTC. Translated: CASSSSGLETQYF.

The chain uses TRBV28 and TRBJ2-7; D uncertain. CDR3 length equals 15 residues. Trimming left V 1 base short and J 1 base short, with 11 bases between. The V gene's germline CDR1 is MDHEN and CDR2 SYDVKM. For the CDR3, the DNA is TGTGCCAGCAGTTTATATGTCCGAGGATCCTACGAGCAGTACTTC. It encodes CASSLYVRGSYEQYF.

The chain couples TRBV7-9 to TRBJ2-2; 9 bases agree with TRBD1. This CDR3 region has 15 residues. The V and J ends lost 5 bases and 7 bases, in that order; junction bases with no gene match: 8. From germline, CDR1 is SEHNR and CDR2 FQNEAQ (reference sequence). The CDR3 spells CASSGYRGLNGELFF. For the CDR3, the DNA is TGTGCCAGCAGCGGCTACAGGGGGCTGAACGGGGAGCTGTTTTTT.

The gene calls are TRBV19 and TRBJ1-4; weak D call: TRBD1 (6 bases). V lost 6 bases and J lost 3, with 11 bases in between. Germline CDR1 LNHDA, CDR2 SQIVND (reference sequence). CDR3 size: 14 residues. The CDR3 loop is CASSPGQPNEKLFF. DNA of the CDR3: TGTGCCAGTAGCCCGGGACAACCTAATGAAAAACTGTTTTTT.

J is TRBJ2-7 and V is TRBV6-5, with a tentative D call TRBD2 (6 bases). The CDR3 spans 14 residues. V was trimmed by 2 bases and J by 6 bases, leaving 14 bases between them. The V gene's germline CDR1 is MNHEY and CDR2 SVGAGI. The CDR3 nucleotides are TGTGCCAGCAGTTACAGGGGATTGCGGGGCGAGCAGTACTTC. This sequence encodes CASSYRGLRGEQYF.

The rearrangement links TRBV18 to TRBJ1-1, with a possible D match to TRBD1 (5 bases). Looked up from germline, CDR1 is KGHSH and CDR2 is LQKENI. V gave up 1 base and J gave up 1 base, with 22 bases separating them. CDR3 length: 19 residues. The CDR3 is CASSPLLSSQGVTNTEAFF. The CDR3 nucleotides read TGTGCCAGCTCACCACTACTCTCGTCTCAAGGGGTTACGAACACTGAAGCTTTCTTT.

CDR3 sequence: CASSELGLSETQYF. In DNA, the CDR3 is TGTGCCAGCAGTGAGTTGGGACTCTCAGAGACCCAGTACTTC. The chain recombines TRBV6-1 with TRBJ2-5, with a tentative D call TRBD2 (6 bases). The germline V and J ends were trimmed by 3 bases and 4 bases, with 12 bases remaining between them. Germline V CDR1 and CDR2: MNHNS, SASEGT. This CDR3 comprises 14 residues.

The chain links TRBV27 to TRBJ2-7; perhaps TRBD1 as D (6 bases). With 5 bases removed from V and 1 base from J, the gap between germline ends came to 24 bases. Germline V gives CDR1 MNHEY, CDR2 SMNVEV (reference sequence). This CDR3 region has 18 residues. The DNA of the CDR3 is TGTGCCAGCAGTCCCGACCTCTCCTTACAGGGTCAGTCCTACGAGCAGTACTTC. It yields the protein CASSPDLSLQGQSYEQYF.

The chain links TRBV11-2 to TRBJ2-3; the D gene is possibly TRBD2 (6 bases). CDR3 length: 16 residues. V shed 3 bases and J shed 1 base, with 14 bases lying between them. The germline gives CDR1 SGHAT, CDR2 FQNNGV. The CDR3 region has the DNA TGTGCCAGCAGCTTTTCCGCGCGGGGTCGCACAGATACGCAGTATTTT. Residues: CASSFSARGRTDTQYF.

The chain has TRBV6-6 and TRBJ2-5; D is ambiguous. From germline, CDR1 is MNHNY and CDR2 SVGAGI (reference sequence). V was pared by 2 bases and J by 7 bases, with 8 bases between. CDR3 length: 12 amino acids. The CDR3 spells CASSYERGTQYF. In DNA form, the CDR3 reads TGTGCCAGCAGTTACGAGCGTGGGACCCAGTACTTC.

J is TRBJ1-1 and V is TRBV5-4, with TRBD1 identical over 7 bases. Germline V CDR1 and CDR2: SGHNT, YYREEE (reference sequence). The CDR3 is made up of 13 amino acids. The V gene end was trimmed by 6 bases and the J gene end by 3 bases; junction bases not matched to a gene: 5. The CDR3 is CASKQGPDTEAFF. DNA for the CDR3: TGTGCCAGCAAACAGGGGCCTGACACTGAAGCTTTCTTT.

The V gene is TRBV5-1, the J gene TRBJ2-3; TRBD1 matches 7 bases. This CDR3 has 16 residues. Germline lookup yields CDR1 SGHRS and CDR2 YFSETQ. The V and J ends lost 3 bases and 2 bases, in that order; junction bases with no gene match: 9. The CDR3 reads CASSSNSGGTTDTQYF. The CDR3 region has the DNA TGCGCCAGCAGCTCGAACTCAGGGGGTACCACAGATACGCAGTATTTT.

This chain uses TRBV6-6 with TRBJ2-7; TRBD1 matches at 7 bases. Germline assignment: CDR1 MNHNY and CDR2 SVGAGI (reference sequence). The CDR3 is made up of 12 amino acids. J gave up 6 bases and V 6 bases, and 5 bases lay outside the gene matches. The CDR3 DNA is TGTGCCAGCAGCAGACAGGGTTTCGAGCAGTACTTC. Encoded protein: CASSRQGFEQYF.

The chain has TRBV12-3 or TRBV12-4 and TRBJ2-5; 8 nucleotides align to TRBD1. CDR3 length equals 12 residues. Unmatched junction bases numbered 5, after V lost 5 bases and J lost 9 bases. The CDR3 DNA reads TGTGCCAGCAGTGGACAGGGTGGGCCCCAGTACTTC. This gives the protein CASSGQGGPQYF.

This clone is a singleton in its sample. This chain connects TRBV19 to TRBJ1-1; no definite D call. The ends were cut back, 5 bases at V and 1 base at J, with 5 bases in the middle. CDR3 size: 12 residues. Germline V lookup: CDR1 LNHDA, CDR2 SQIVND (reference sequence). In nucleotides, the CDR3 is TGTGCCAGTAGTGACACGAACACTGAAGCTTTCTTT. It codes for CASSDTNTEAFF.

J is TRBJ2-1 and V is TRBV28; no reliable D call. The ends were cut back, 2 bases at V and 7 bases at J, with 6 bases in the middle. CDR1 is MDHEN, CDR2 SYDVKM, per germline. CDR3 length: 12 amino acids. The CDR3 loop reads CASSLRVNEQFF. The CDR3 bases are TGTGCCAGCAGTTTACGGGTGAATGAGCAGTTCTTC.

This chain links TRBV28 with TRBJ1-1; 12 positions agree with TRBD1. The V gene end was trimmed by 2 bases and the J gene end by 1 base; junction bases not matched to a gene: 5. The CDR3 is made up of 17 amino acids. The germline V gene encodes CDR1 MDHEN and CDR2 SYDVKM. CDR3 sequence (DNA): TGTGCCAGCAGTTTACCGGGACAGGGGGCCCAGAACACTGAAGCTTTCTTT. Translated: CASSLPGQGAQNTEAFF.